What follows are 8 T cell receptor beta chains derived from one specimen sequenced in a study of technical replicates of blood from several donors. The method was immunoSEQ multiplex PCR; TCRdb's version includes in-frame clones alone and lacks a portion of them. The sample holds over 85,000 clones; approximately 95% are singletons and the top ten take more than 0.35%. Sequencing was done on a sample of T cells isolated from PBMCs. The receptors come from a human donor in good health.

V gene TRBV5-1 combines with J gene TRBJ2-7; D is ambiguous. V was clipped by 0 bases and J by 3 bases, with 10 bases between them. The CDR3 runs 14 residues. Germline loops: CDR1 SGHRS, CDR2 YFSETQ. The CDR3, as DNA: TGCGCCAGCAGCTTGGCCTCGGGTGGCTACGAGCAGTACTTC. It codes for CASSLASGGYEQYF.

The chain has TRBV18 and TRBJ2-2, with 9 positions matching TRBD1. Losses at the gene ends were 1 base for V and 4 bases for J; bases not matched to a gene: 7. This CDR3 spans 17 amino acids. Germline values: CDR1 KGHSH, CDR2 LQKENI. The CDR3 reads CASSPRGTGPGTGELFF. In nucleotides, the CDR3 is TGTGCCAGCTCACCACGAGGGACAGGGCCGGGCACCGGGGAGCTGTTTTTT.

The chain couples TRBV5-4 to TRBJ2-4; D ambiguous. V lost 0 bases and J lost 8, with 12 bases in between. Germline V gives CDR1 SGHNT, CDR2 YYREEE (reference sequence). The CDR3 length is 14 residues. The CDR3 nucleotides read TGTGCCAGCAGCTTGGATTCCTTGTTTCACATTCAGTACTTC. Its protein is CASSLDSLFHIQYF.

The rearrangement joins TRBV6-5 to TRBJ2-3, with D possibly matching TRBD2 (6 bases). The germline CDR1 and CDR2 sequences are MNHEY and SVGAGI. The ends were cut back, 6 bases at V and 6 bases at J, with 13 bases in the middle. The CDR3 runs 13 residues. The CDR3 DNA reads TGTGCCAGCAGCCCATGGGACTTTGATACGCAGTATTTT. Residues: CASSPWDFDTQYF.

The rearrangement joins TRBV14 to TRBJ2-7; 8 positions agree with TRBD2. CDR1 SGHDN and CDR2 FVKESK come from the germline V gene. The CDR3 spans 16 residues. Unmatched junction bases numbered 6, after V lost 0 bases and J lost 2 bases. The CDR3 DNA follows: TGTGCCAGCAGCCAAGAGCCAGCGGGAGTCCCCTACGAGCAGTACTTC. Protein product: CASSQEPAGVPYEQYF.

The chain joins TRBV7-6 to TRBJ2-1; TRBD2 agrees at 9 bases. With 2 bases clipped from V and 0 bases from J, the junction kept 20 bases outside the gene matches. Looked up from germline, CDR1 is SGHVS and CDR2 is FNYEAQ. This CDR3 comprises 22 residues. In nucleotides, the CDR3 is TGTGCCAGCAGCTTAAGAGGGGGGGGGAGAGCGGGAGGATTCCTCTCCTACAATGAGCAGTTCTTC. This gives the protein CASSLRGGGRAGGFLSYNEQFF.

This sequence joins TRBV6-6 and TRBJ2-7; D is unresolved. Trimming pared 3 bases from V and 3 bases from J, leaving 9 bases between. Looked up from germline, CDR1 is MNHNY and CDR2 is SVGAGI (reference sequence). This CDR3 contains 13 residues. The CDR3 nucleotides read TGTGCCAGCAGTTATATGCCGGGCTACGAGCAGTACTTC. Encoded protein: CASSYMPGYEQYF.

This clone was observed a single time. V usage is TRBV5-6 and J usage is TRBJ1-1; D ambiguous. Trimming left V 4 bases short and J 4 bases short, with 14 bases between. The CDR3 has 14 residues. Germline V gene sequence: CDR1 SGHDT, CDR2 YYEEEE. CDR3 protein: CASSPTVVGTEAFF. CDR3 DNA sequence: TGTGCCAGCAGCCCTACGGTTGTCGGCACTGAAGCTTTCTTT.